Reported below is one T cell receptor (beta chain). The entry originates in a study of blood T cell repertoires in COVID-19. Background on the study: Samples of COVID-19 (acute and convalescent) were obtained from the United States, Italy and Spain. Nucleic acid was either cDNA or gDNA, and it came from T cells, B-cell-depleted T cells, or PBMCs.

In the original workflow: Reference gene primers were amplified, and this amplification served to estimate nucleated cell counts. Profiled with immunoSEQ multiplex PCR; TCRdb holds only in-frame clones, not every one. Clone size and V and J calls were adopted from that table, with D and trimming inferred from the DNA. The sample holds roughly 120,000 clones; 75% to 90% are singletons and the top ten take 1.1%. Germline V gene sequence: CDR1 SGHDT, CDR2 YYEEEE. This CDR3 contains 14 residues. With V trimmed by 4 bases and J by 5 bases, 8 bases remained unmatched. The gene calls are TRBV5-6 and TRBJ1-1; 7 nucleotides agree with TRBD1. The sequencing sample was made of peripheral blood. The receptor's source is a human donor in a cohort sampled during active COVID-19. CDR3 bases: TGTGCCAGCAGCCGAGACAGGGCTGGTACTGAAGCTTTCTTT. Translated, it gives CASSRDRAGTEAFF. Full variable domain (rest looked up from reference TRBV5-6 and TRBJ1-1): DAGVTQSPTHLIKTRGQQVTLRCSPKSGHDTVSWYQQALGQGPQFIFQYYEEEERQRGNFPDRFSGHQFPNYSSELNVNALLLGDSALYLCASSRDRAGTEAFFGQGTRLTVV.